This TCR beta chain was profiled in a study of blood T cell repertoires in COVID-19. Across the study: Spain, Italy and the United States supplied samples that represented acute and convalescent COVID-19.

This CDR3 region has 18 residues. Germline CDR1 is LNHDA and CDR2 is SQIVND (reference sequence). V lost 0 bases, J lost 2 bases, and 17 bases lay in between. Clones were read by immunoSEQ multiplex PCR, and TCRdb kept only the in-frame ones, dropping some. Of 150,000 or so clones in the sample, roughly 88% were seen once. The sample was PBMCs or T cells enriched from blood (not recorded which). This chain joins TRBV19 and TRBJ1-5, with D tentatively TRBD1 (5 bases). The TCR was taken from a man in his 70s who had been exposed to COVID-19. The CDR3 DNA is TGTGCCAGTAGTATAGAGGCGGCAGGGACTTTCGGCAATCAGCCCCAGCATTTT. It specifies CASSIEAAGTFGNQPQHF.